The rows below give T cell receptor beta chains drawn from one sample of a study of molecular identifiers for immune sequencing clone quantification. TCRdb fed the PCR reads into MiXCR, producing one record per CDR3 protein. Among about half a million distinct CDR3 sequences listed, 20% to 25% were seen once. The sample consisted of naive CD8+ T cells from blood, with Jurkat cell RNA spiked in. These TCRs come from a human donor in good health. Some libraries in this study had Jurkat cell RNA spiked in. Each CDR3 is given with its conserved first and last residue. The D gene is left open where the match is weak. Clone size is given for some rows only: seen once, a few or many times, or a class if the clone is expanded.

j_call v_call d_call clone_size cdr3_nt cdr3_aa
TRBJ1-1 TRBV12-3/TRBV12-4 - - TGTGCCAGCAGCTTTCTGGGGGCAGGGACTGAAGCTTTCTTT CASSFLGAGTEAFF
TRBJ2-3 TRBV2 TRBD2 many TGTGCCAGCACTCCCAGTCTAGCGGGAGACACAGATACGCAGTATTTT CASTPSLAGDTDTQYF
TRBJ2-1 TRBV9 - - TGTGCCAGCAGCCCCCAAAGGGCTGGGACCTACAATGAGCAGTTCTTC CASSPQRAGTYNEQFF
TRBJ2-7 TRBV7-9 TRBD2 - TGTGCCAGCAGAGCCGTGCCAGCGGGGGCTTCCTACGAGCAGTACTTC CASRAVPAGASYEQYF
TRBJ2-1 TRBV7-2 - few TGTGCCAGCAGCCGAGGGGGGGTGGATGAGCAGTTCTTC CASSRGGVDEQFF
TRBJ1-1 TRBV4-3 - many TGCGCCAGCAGCCAAGGCGGAACAGGGTCTGGCACTGAAGCTTTCTTT CASSQGGTGSGTEAFF
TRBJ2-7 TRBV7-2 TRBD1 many TGTGCCAGCAGGACCCTCGGGGGACAGGGGGCCTACGAGCAGTACTTC CASRTLGGQGAYEQYF
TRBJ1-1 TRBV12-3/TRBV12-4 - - TGTGCCAGCAGTTTAGAGGGGAGTGACACTGAAGCTTTCTTT CASSLEGSDTEAFF
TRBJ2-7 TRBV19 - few TGTGCCAGTAGTACTCCTTCAGGGGCCAGGGAGCAGTACTTC CASSTPSGAREQYF
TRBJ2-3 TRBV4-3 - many TGCGCCAGCAGCCAAGAACAAAGCACAGATACGCAGTATTTT CASSQEQSTDTQYF
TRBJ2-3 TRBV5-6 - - TGTGCCAGCACCGATGGAGCCCTTAGCGGTTCTAGCACAGATACGCAGTATTTT CASTDGALSGSSTDTQYF
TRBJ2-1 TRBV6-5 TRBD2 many TGTGCCAGCAGTTCATGGACTAGCGGGGGTTACAATGAGCAGTTCTTC CASSSWTSGGYNEQFF
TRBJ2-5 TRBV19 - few TGTGCCAGTAGTGGGGCCTATATCGGGGAGACCCAGTACTTC CASSGAYIGETQYF
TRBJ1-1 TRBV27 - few TGTGCCAGCGCGAGGGGGGTGGGTGGTGAAGCTTTCTTT CASARGVGGEAFF
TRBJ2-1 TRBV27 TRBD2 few TGTGCCAGCAGCCATGGGGCTAGCGGGAACAATGAGCAGTTCTTC CASSHGASGNNEQFF
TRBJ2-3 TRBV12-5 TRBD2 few TGTGCTAGTGGTTTGTCCCGGGAGGTAGATACGCAGTATTTT CASGLSREVDTQYF
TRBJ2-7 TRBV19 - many TGTGCCAGTAGTATAGGTATGGGACCACTTGGATACGAGCAGTACTTC CASSIGMGPLGYEQYF
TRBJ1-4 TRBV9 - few TGTGCCAGCAGCGGTTTGGAAACAACTAATGAAAAACTGTTTTTT CASSGLETTNEKLFF
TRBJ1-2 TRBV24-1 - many TGTGCCACCAGTGATCTCTCCGGACCAGAAGGCTACACCTTC CATSDLSGPEGYTF
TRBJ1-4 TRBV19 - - TGTGCCAGTAGGGGGACACATGCAGCTAATGAAAAACTGTTTTTT CASRGTHAANEKLFF
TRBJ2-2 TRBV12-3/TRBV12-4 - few TGTGCCAGCAGTTTGCAGGGAGGCACCGGGGAGCTGTTTTTT CASSLQGGTGELFF
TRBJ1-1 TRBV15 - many TGTGCCACCAGCAGAGATGTACGCTACGTCCGGGAAGACACTGAAGCTTTCTTT CATSRDVRYVREDTEAFF
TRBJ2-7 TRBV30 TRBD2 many TGTGCCTTGGGACTAGCGGGGGTCGAGCAGTACTTC CALGLAGVEQYF
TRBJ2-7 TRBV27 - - TGTGCCAGCGTTTTAGGGAACGAGCAGTACTTC CASVLGNEQYF
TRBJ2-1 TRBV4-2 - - TGTGCCAGCGGAGCCGGGCTAAACTATAATGAGCAGTTCTTC CASGAGLNYNEQFF
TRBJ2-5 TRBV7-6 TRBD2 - TGTGCCAGCAGCTTAGTTCGGGCGGGAGGGGAAGAGACCCAGTACTTC CASSLVRAGGEETQYF
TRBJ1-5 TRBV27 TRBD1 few TGTGCCAGCAGTTCCACAGGGGGCCCACAGCCCCAGCATTTT CASSSTGGPQPQHF
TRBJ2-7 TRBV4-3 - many TGCGCCAGCAGCCAAGATTTAGGTTTCTACGAGCAGTACTTC CASSQDLGFYEQYF
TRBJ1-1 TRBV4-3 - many TGCGCCAGCAGCCATGGAACTTGGGGTGAAGCTTTCTTT CASSHGTWGEAFF
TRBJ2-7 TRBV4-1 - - TGCGCCAGCAGCCAAGATACCCGAACCTACGAGCAGTACTTC CASSQDTRTYEQYF
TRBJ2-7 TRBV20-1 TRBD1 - TGCAGTGCTAGAGGTCTGGGACAGACCTACGAGCAGTACTTC CSARGLGQTYEQYF
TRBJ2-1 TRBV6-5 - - TGTGCCAGCAGTTTCGGTTGGCGCTCGGAGCAGTTCTTC CASSFGWRSEQFF
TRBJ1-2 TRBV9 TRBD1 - TGTGCCAGCAGCGCTGGGACAGCGCACTATGGCTACACCTTC CASSAGTAHYGYTF
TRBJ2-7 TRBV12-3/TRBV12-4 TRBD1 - TGTGCCAGCAGTTTCCCCACCGGGACAGGGGGATACGAGCAGTACTTC CASSFPTGTGGYEQYF
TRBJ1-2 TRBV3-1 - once TGTGCCAGCAGCCAAGACGGTACGAGGTATGGCCACACCTTC CASSQDGTRYGHTF
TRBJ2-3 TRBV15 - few TGTGCCACCTCCTGGGCTACTAGCACAGATACGCAGTATTTT CATSWATSTDTQYF
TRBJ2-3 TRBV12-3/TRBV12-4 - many TGTGCCAGCAGTAGACCCAGTGTTACTAGCACAGATACGCAGTATTTT CASSRPSVTSTDTQYF
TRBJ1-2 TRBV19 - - TGTGCCAGTAGTATATTTGCAGAAAGCTATGGCTACACCTTC CASSIFAESYGYTF
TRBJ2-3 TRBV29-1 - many TGCAGCGTTGTCTTGGGGGTCACAGATACGCAGTATTTT CSVVLGVTDTQYF
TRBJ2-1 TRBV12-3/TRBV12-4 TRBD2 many TGTGCCAGCAGTCGCGGGGGACCCCAACCCAATGAGCAGTTCTTC CASSRGGPQPNEQFF
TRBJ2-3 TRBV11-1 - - TGTGCCAGCAGCCAGGATGGGCTGGGAGATACGCAGTATTTT CASSQDGLGDTQYF
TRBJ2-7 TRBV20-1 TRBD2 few TGCAGTGCTAGAGGTTACCTAGCGGGGGGGCCCTCCTACGAGCAGTACTTC CSARGYLAGGPSYEQYF
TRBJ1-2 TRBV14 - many TGTGCCAGCAGCCAAGATATTGCACCTAACTATGGCTACACCTTC CASSQDIAPNYGYTF
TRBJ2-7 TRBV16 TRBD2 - TGTGCCAGCAGCCCCACAGCGGGGGCAGAGCACGAGCAGTACTTC CASSPTAGAEHEQYF
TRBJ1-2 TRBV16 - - TGTGCCAGCAGCCAATCCCTGGGCCCCTCCGGCACTGGCTACACCTTC CASSQSLGPSGTGYTF
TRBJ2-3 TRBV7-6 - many TGTGCCAGCAGCGGAGAGCATTGGGACACAGATACGCAGTATTTT CASSGEHWDTDTQYF
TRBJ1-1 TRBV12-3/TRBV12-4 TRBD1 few TGTGCCAGCAGTTTAATGACAGGGGAATACACTGAAGCTTTCTTT CASSLMTGEYTEAFF
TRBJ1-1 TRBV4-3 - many TGCGCCAGCAGCCAGGGGAATGTGTACTCGATGAACACTGAAGCTTTCTTT CASSQGNVYSMNTEAFF
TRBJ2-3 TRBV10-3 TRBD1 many TGTGCCATCACCCAGGTCCCCGGGACAGCAACAGATACGCAGTATTTT CAITQVPGTATDTQYF
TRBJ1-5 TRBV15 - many TGTGCCACCAGCAGAGATTTGTCGGGGGTTCAGCCCCAGCATTTT CATSRDLSGVQPQHF
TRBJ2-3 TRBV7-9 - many TGTGCCAGCAGCGCAGTGCTAGGGGTTTCTAGCACAGATACGCAGTATTTT CASSAVLGVSSTDTQYF